The clone carrying this TCR beta chain turned up a few times. Its antigen remains unidentified. The sample is drawn from a study of T cell responses to AZD1222 COVID-19 vaccine. Study results and limitations: AZD1222 recipients seropositive at baseline numbered only six or seven.

The method was immunoSEQ multiplex PCR; TCRdb's version includes in-frame clones alone and lacks a portion of them. Here the sample spans tens of thousands of clones, roughly 84% being singletons. V lost 1 base to trimming and J lost 2 bases; unmatched junction nucleotides: 3. From germline, CDR1 is MGHRA and CDR2 YSYEKL. The CDR3 consists of 16 residues. The chain links TRBV4-1 to TRBJ2-7; TRBD1 agrees at 12 bases. The receptor was derived from an adult in good health. The sample in question was peripheral blood, obtained on day 0 of MenACWY control vaccination. CDR3 protein: CASSQGGTGGAYEQYF. CDR3 nucleotide sequence: TGCGCCAGCAGCCAAGGGGGGACAGGGGGCGCCTACGAGCAGTACTTC.